There are many counts of the clone carrying this T cell receptor beta chain. Its antigen is not known. These data are taken from a study of T cells in Graves' hyperthyroidism and ophthalmopathy. The study's findings and limits: Ophthalmopathy prediction by the model preceded onset by a median about 6 months.

Patients were aged 18 to 65, had disease duration under 2 months, and had newly diagnosed hyperthyroidism. Per the germline V gene, CDR1 is WSHSY and CDR2 is SAAADI. The ends were cut back, 3 bases at V and 6 bases at J, with 10 bases in the middle. The CDR3 loop spans 13 amino acids. Amplification yielded TCR beta CDR3 regions, with RNA transcripts as the source. First-round RT-PCR with HTBI primers amplified the TCR CDR3 region. A single record per CDR3 protein comes from TCRdb applying MiXCR to the multiplex PCR reads. The sample consists of 210,000 or so distinct CDR3 sequences, roughly a sixth of them appearing once.

The receptor comes from a man aged 45 to 65 with Graves' hyperthyroidism. The chain has TRBV10-2 and TRBJ2-3; the D gene is possibly TRBD2 (5 bases). Material for sequencing was blood. DNA of the CDR3: TGCGCCAGCAGTGACGGGGAGTGGGATACGCAGTATTTT. Translation gives CASSDGEWDTQYF.